The table lists the clone carrying this TCR beta chain with a few counts. The antigen is not known. Library preparation for TCR beta used quantitative 5'-RACE with molecular barcodes. From the 5' RACE reads, TCRdb called clonotypes with MiXCR, one entry per CDR3 protein. The sample yields fewer than 450,000 distinct CDR3 sequences, roughly 15% seen once. This entry is derived from a study of CD8 T cells in ankylosing spondylitis. Study-level points and caveats: In reactive arthritis synovial fluid and blood, some motif variants had been reported before. From matched ankylosing spondylitis synovial fluid, disease-linked clones were reportedly recovered at significantly enriched levels. Seven to nine highly homologous variants formed a TCR beta motif that appeared characteristic of ankylosing spondylitis blood. Clones linked to the disease showed a CD8+ phenotype. They occurred at relatively low frequencies in peripheral blood.

This receptor was taken from a male donor with ankylosing spondylitis. Sequencing used blood, either unsorted or a sorted T cell fraction (not recorded which).

CDR3 sequence reads: CSARSDSYEQYF. DNA for the CDR3: TGCAGTGCTAGATCCGATTCCTACGAGCAGTACTTC. This sequence joins TRBV20-1 and TRBJ2-7; D gene ambiguous. The CDR3 loop spans 12 amino acids. CDR1 DFQATT and CDR2 SNEGSKA come from the germline V gene (reference sequence). Trimming pared 2 bases from V and 1 base from J, leaving 6 bases between.